This is a list of T cell receptor beta chains from one sample in a study of blood T cell repertoires in COVID-19. Produced via immunoSEQ multiplex PCR; TCRdb's table is partial and in-frame only. The sample includes roughly 120,000 clones, about 79% seen only once; the top ten take roughly 8.2%. Sequenced material: peripheral blood. These receptors were obtained from a woman of 80 years or more with active or convalescent COVID-19. Each CDR3 is given with its conserved first and last residue. Fields, in order: J gene, clone size, D gene, V gene, CDR3 protein, CDR3 DNA. D genes are given only for firm matches. Only some rows state a clone size, as once, few, many or a class for expanded clones.

>TRBJ2-7|-|-|TRBV20-1
CSGIENYEQYF
TGCAGTGGCATCGAGAACTACGAGCAGTACTTC
>TRBJ2-2|-|TRBD2|TRBV5-1
CASSWTGTSGSTGELFF
TGCGCCAGCAGCTGGACCGGGACTAGCGGGAGTACCGGGGAGCTGTTTTTT
>TRBJ2-7|once|-|TRBV7-6
CASSQGPYEQYF
TGTGCCAGCAGCCAGGGGCCCTACGAGCAGTACTTC
>TRBJ2-7|-|-|TRBV11-3
CASSSNGGDWVEQYF
TGTGCCAGCAGCTCCAACGGAGGGGACTGGGTAGAGCAGTACTTC
>TRBJ1-1|-|-|TRBV12-3/TRBV12-4
CASTLGQFTEAFF
TGTGCCAGCACTCTTGGGCAGTTCACTGAAGCTTTCTTT
>TRBJ1-2|-|-|TRBV4-1
CASSQTGTSRYGYTF
TGCGCCAGCAGCCAAACCGGGACAAGTCGATATGGCTACACCTTC
>TRBJ2-2|-|-|TRBV18
CASSPLWTVMNTGELFF
TGTGCCAGCTCACCACTTTGGACAGTAATGAACACCGGGGAGCTGTTTTTT
>TRBJ2-7|once|TRBD1|TRBV6-5
CASRREGQGFYEQYF
TGTGCCAGTCGGAGAGAGGGACAGGGGTTTTACGAGCAGTACTTC
>TRBJ2-7|-|TRBD1|TRBV28
CASEGQGLPEQYF
TGTGCCAGCGAAGGACAGGGTCTTCCCGAGCAGTACTTC
>TRBJ2-7|-|-|TRBV7-9
CASSSPGHYEQYF
TGTGCCAGCAGCTCCCCCGGACATTACGAGCAGTACTTC
>TRBJ1-5|-|-|TRBV28
CASRLGLWQLNQPQHF
TGTGCCAGCAGGTTGGGACTTTGGCAGCTAAATCAGCCCCAGCATTTT
>TRBJ2-3|-|-|TRBV5-1
CASSVNRVRADTQYF
TGCGCCAGCAGCGTTAACAGGGTTAGGGCAGATACGCAGTATTTT
>TRBJ1-2|-|-|TRBV6-5
CASSYGRDIYGYTF
TGTGCCAGCAGTTACGGCCGGGACATCTATGGCTACACCTTC
>TRBJ2-5|-|-|TRBV28
CASSTRTVRFGLQETQYF
TGTGCCAGCAGTACTAGGACGGTGCGTTTTGGTCTCCAAGAGACCCAGTACTTC
>TRBJ2-3|-|TRBD2|TRBV6-5
CASRRIEREADTQYF
TGTGCCAGCAGGAGAATTGAGCGGGAAGCAGATACGCAGTATTTT
>TRBJ1-4|-|-|TRBV29-1
CSVDVRGGNEKLFF
TGCAGCGTTGATGTCCGGGGAGGAAATGAAAAACTGTTTTTT
>TRBJ1-2|-|-|TRBV28
CATKETFLYGYTF
TGTGCCACCAAGGAGACGTTTCTATATGGCTACACCTTC
>TRBJ1-1|-|-|TRBV15
CATSRVANPEAFF
TGTGCCACCAGCAGAGTAGCTAACCCTGAAGCTTTCTTT
>TRBJ2-5|-|-|TRBV7-7
CASNFLPGLGPSETQYF
TGTGCTAGCAACTTCCTCCCGGGACTGGGTCCTTCCGAGACCCAGTACTTC
>TRBJ2-2|medium-sized|-|TRBV4-2
CASSRLTNTGELFF
TGTGCCAGCAGTCGACTAACTAACACCGGGGAGCTGTTTTTT
>TRBJ2-7|few|TRBD1|TRBV28
CASRGQGGTYEQYF
TGTGCCAGCAGAGGACAGGGGGGAACCTACGAGCAGTACTTC
>TRBJ1-5|-|-|TRBV15
CATSSFVTRMDQPQHF
TGTGCCACCAGCAGTTTCGTAACTCGAATGGATCAGCCCCAGCATTTT
>TRBJ2-5|-|TRBD2|TRBV28
CASSLGTTKETQYF
TGTGCCAGCAGTTTAGGGACTACCAAAGAGACCCAGTACTTC
>TRBJ1-6|-|TRBD1|TRBV7-2
CASSPGTGGNSPLHF
TGTGCCAGCAGCCCGGGGACAGGGGGAAATTCACCCCTCCACTTT
>TRBJ2-3|-|TRBD1|TRBV15
CATSRDRGRGSTDTQYF
TGTGCCACCAGCAGAGATCGTGGCAGGGGGAGCACAGATACGCAGTATTTT
>TRBJ2-5|-|TRBD1|TRBV5-1
CASGSYRDRDQETQYF
TGCGCCAGCGGAAGCTACCGGGACAGGGACCAAGAGACCCAGTACTTC
>TRBJ2-5|-|TRBD2|TRBV28
CASSSGLAGESGETQYF
TGTGCCAGCAGTTCGGGACTAGCGGGAGAAAGTGGAGAGACCCAGTACTTC
>TRBJ1-2|once|-|TRBV19
CASSIRAEGTRYGYTF
TGTGCCAGTAGTATCCGTGCGGAGGGAACCCGCTATGGCTACACCTTC
>TRBJ2-5|few|TRBD1|TRBV19
CASRQTGQNIETQYF
TGTGCCAGTAGGCAAACGGGACAGAATATAGAGACCCAGTACTTC
>TRBJ1-1|-|TRBD1|TRBV7-3
CASSLLGQGASRGSEAFF
TGTGCCAGCAGCTTGTTGGGACAGGGGGCTTCGAGGGGGTCTGAAGCTTTCTTT
>TRBJ2-2|-|-|TRBV2
CASSERAANTGELFF
TGTGCCAGCAGTGAACGAGCGGCGAACACCGGGGAGCTGTTTTTT
>TRBJ1-3|-|TRBD1|TRBV5-1
CASSSEGASGNTIYF
TGCGCCAGCAGCTCTGAGGGGGCTTCTGGAAACACCATATATTTT
>TRBJ2-3|-|-|TRBV5-3
CARSFIEGVTDTQYF
TGTGCCAGAAGCTTTATCGAGGGAGTCACAGATACGCAGTATTTT
>TRBJ2-1|once|TRBD2|TRBV11-2
CASSLNGAGGPREQFF
TGTGCCAGCAGCTTAAACGGGGCGGGAGGGCCAAGGGAGCAGTTCTTC
>TRBJ1-1|-|TRBD1|TRBV4-1
CASSQSGQGRAEAFF
TGCGCCAGCAGCCAGTCGGGACAGGGGCGCGCTGAAGCTTTCTTT
>TRBJ2-1|few|-|TRBV27
CASSLSNPAYTYNEQFF
TGTGCCAGCAGTTTATCGAATCCAGCGTATACCTACAATGAGCAGTTCTTC